This is a list of T cell receptor beta chains from one sample in a study of shared clonotypes between healthy human individuals. Profiling relied on immunoSEQ multiplex PCR, and the TCRdb table lists in-frame clones only, not all of them. The data contain about 2,200,000 clones, roughly 91% of them singletons. What was sequenced was naive CD8+ T cells from PBMCs. Receptors originate from a man younger than 35 in good health. Some clones in this sample may be carry-over from other donors' samples. Both conserved end residues are part of each CDR3. The order of the fields is clone size, D gene, J gene, V gene, CDR3 DNA, CDR3 protein. D genes are given only for firm matches. The size of a clone is reported for some rows only, either as once, few or many, or as a class for expanded clones.

NA	NA	TRBJ2-7	TRBV27	TGTGCCAGCAGTCCAGGACGGGCTGGGTGGGGCGAGCAGTACTTC	CASSPGRAGWGEQYF
NA	TRBD2	TRBJ2-2	TRBV5-5	TGTGCCAGCAGCTTGCGCCTAGCGGGGGCCCCCTCATCCACCGGGGAGCTGTTTTTT	CASSLRLAGAPSSTGELFF
NA	NA	TRBJ2-3	TRBV6-1	TGTGCCAGCAGTGAAGCCAAGACAGATACGCAGTATTTT	CASSEAKTDTQYF
NA	NA	TRBJ2-5	TRBV7-9	TGTGCCAGCAGCCTAACGGGGAGCCGCCAAGAGACCCAGTACTTC	CASSLTGSRQETQYF
NA	NA	TRBJ2-2	TRBV27	TGTGCCAGCAAGTCTCGGAACACCGGGGAGCTGTTTTTT	CASKSRNTGELFF
NA	TRBD2	TRBJ2-1	TRBV10-1	TGCGCCAGCAGTGATAGAAGCGGGGCTAGCTCCTACAATGAGCAGTTCTTC	CASSDRSGASSYNEQFF
NA	NA	TRBJ1-5	TRBV4-3	TGCGCCAGCAGCCAATTCCGGGACAAAGATCAGCCCCAGCATTTT	CASSQFRDKDQPQHF
NA	NA	TRBJ2-2	TRBV5-8	TGTGCCAGCAGCTTGGGGGTCGGGGAGCTGTTTTTT	CASSLGVGELFF
NA	NA	TRBJ1-1	TRBV19	TGTGCCAGTAGTATAAGCAGGGGTAACACTGAAGCTTTCTTT	CASSISRGNTEAFF
once	NA	TRBJ2-5	TRBV9	TGTGCCAGCAGCGACAGGTCCATGGGAGAGACCCAGTACTTC	CASSDRSMGETQYF
NA	NA	TRBJ2-7	TRBV27	TGTGCCAGCAGTTGGTTAGGCAGTGGCTACGAGCAGTACTTC	CASSWLGSGYEQYF
NA	NA	TRBJ2-1	TRBV29-1	TGCAGCGTTCATAACTTAGAGCAGTTCTTC	CSVHNLEQFF
NA	NA	TRBJ2-5	TRBV14	TGTGCCAGCAGCCAAGGGGCTCTTGGCCAAGAGACCCAGTACTTC	CASSQGALGQETQYF
NA	NA	TRBJ2-3	TRBV6-6	TGTGCCAGCAGTTACTTAACAGGTGTGGTAGATACGCAGTATTTT	CASSYLTGVVDTQYF
NA	NA	TRBJ2-7	TRBV19	TGTGCCAGTAGTATTGGGGTAATGGGGCGGTACGAGCAGTACTTC	CASSIGVMGRYEQYF
NA	NA	TRBJ2-6	TRBV30	TGTGCCTGGACCCGGGGCTTTAACTCTGGGGCCAACGTCCTGACTTTC	CAWTRGFNSGANVLTF
NA	TRBD2	TRBJ2-1	TRBV6-5	TGTGCCAGCAGTTACGTAAGCGGGAGTTCCGACAATGAGCAGTTCTTC	CASSYVSGSSDNEQFF